This note documents a single T cell receptor beta chain sequence. The sample holds a few counts of this clonotype. The clone's antigen remains unknown. The sample holds no much larger clone one base away, and base qualities are not on file. Trimming costs V 1 base and J 6 bases, and their ends lie 16 bases apart. As encoded in the germline V gene (reference sequence), CDR1 is LGHDT while CDR2 is YNNKEL. The CDR3 covers 15 residues, taking in both the cysteine and the phenylalanine. The read is trimmed to its CDR3 DNA, 45 bases read in frame from base 1. The sample belongs to a study of T-cell memory formation after mild COVID-19 (dated by TCRdb to about 2021). With respect to the entire study: Most TCR sequence clusters were specific to one of the two donors. In a couple of donors, T-cell clones that expanded and contracted after mild COVID-19 were tracked by sequencing TCRalpha and TCRbeta repertoires over time. Two young, previously healthy adult volunteers, one female and one male, were included in the cohort.

Results the study describes overall, beyond this receptor: Some responding clones were found in pre-infection memory, which suggests that pre-existing cross-reactive memory T cells took part in the SARS-CoV-2 response. From day 15 to 85, contracting clones showed balanced CD4/CD8 phenotypes, whereas a second wave of clones that expanded from day 15 to 37 leaned towards CD4+. Only a couple of mild cases were covered in the study, and larger cohorts including severe cases with pre-infection samples were considered necessary. Contracting CD4+ clones were found mainly in CM and EM memory subsets, while CD8+ clones were enriched in EMRA. The second-wave clones that peaked on day 37 were not confirmed to be SARS-CoV-2 specific.

Sequencing took place on an Illumina NovaSeq 6000. cDNA libraries for TCRalpha and TCRbeta were prepared by 5'RACE using constant-segment primers, with sample barcodes and unique molecular identifiers added. RNA was extracted from every sample with Trizol reagent. Amplification of the libraries took two PCR steps, and the second step added a second sample barcode plus Illumina TruSeq adapters. Sequencing of the libraries was done on an Illumina NovaSeq, producing 2 x 150 bp paired-end reads. In the paper's pipeline: The reads were demultiplexed and collapsed into UMI-guided consensus sequences using migec v1.2.7. Using mixcr v2.1.11, UMI consensuses were aligned to TRA and TRB V and J templates and then assembled into clonotypes. Clonotypes were classified as expanded or contracted when called significant by both edgeR and NoisET, with noise models trained on biological replicates. For edgeR calls, the thresholds were a false discovery rate-adjusted p below 0.01 and a log2 fold-change of 1. PCA with hierarchical clustering of max-normalized trajectories of the 1000 most abundant clonotypes was used as exploratory dynamics analysis. Separately sequenced CD4+ and CD8+ repertoires were used to assign the CD4 or CD8 phenotype of responding clones. TCRdb reanalyzed the raw reads on its own, using fastp at Q25 for trimming and MiXCR for clone calling, and kept in-frame beta chains. For every CDR3 protein sequence, its rows merge into one entry that carries the most common genes and DNA. These V and J calls rely on TCRdb rather than the paper's analysis. For this sample there are approximately 300,000 distinct CDR3 sequences; approximately 16% appear just once. The ten largest account for 22% of the sample.

PBMCs were isolated by Ficoll-Paque density gradient centrifugation. This clonotype originated in a man aged 18 to 30 who had mild COVID-19 (a few samples of this study predate the infection). The sample titles of this study are shuffled in the database, so cell type and time point are left out; the donor was told from shared clones. Input material: PBMCs or a T cell subset sorted from them (not recorded which). Here the chain combines TRBV3-1 and TRBJ2-7; possibly the D gene is TRBD1, per 5 matching bases. The CDR3: CASSQVGGRGVEQYF. The DNA is as follows: TGTGCCAGCAGCCAAGTGGGTGGTAGGGGCGTCGAGCAGTACTTC.